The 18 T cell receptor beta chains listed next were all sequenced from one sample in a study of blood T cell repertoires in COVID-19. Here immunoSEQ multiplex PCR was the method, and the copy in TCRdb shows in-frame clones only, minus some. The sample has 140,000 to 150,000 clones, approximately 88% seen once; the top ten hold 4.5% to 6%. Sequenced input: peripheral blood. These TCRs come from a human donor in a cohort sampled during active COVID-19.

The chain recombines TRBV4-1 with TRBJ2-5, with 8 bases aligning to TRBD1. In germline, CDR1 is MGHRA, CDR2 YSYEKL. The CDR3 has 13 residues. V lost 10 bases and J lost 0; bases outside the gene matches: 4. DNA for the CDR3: TGCGCCACCGCGGACAGGGACCAAGAGACCCAGTACTTC. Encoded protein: CATADRDQETQYF.

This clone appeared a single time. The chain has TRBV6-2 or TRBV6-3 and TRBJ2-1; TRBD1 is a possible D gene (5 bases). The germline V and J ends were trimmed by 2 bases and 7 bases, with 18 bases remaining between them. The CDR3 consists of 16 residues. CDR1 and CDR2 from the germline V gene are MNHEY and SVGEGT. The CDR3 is CASSYRTQRSGNEQFF. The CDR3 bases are TGTGCCAGCAGTTACCGGACACAGCGAAGTGGAAATGAGCAGTTCTTC.

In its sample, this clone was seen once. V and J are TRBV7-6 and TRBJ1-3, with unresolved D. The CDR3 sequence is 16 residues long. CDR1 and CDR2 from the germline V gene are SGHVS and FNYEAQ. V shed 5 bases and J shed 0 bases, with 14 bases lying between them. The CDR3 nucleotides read TGTGCCAGCAGCCCTCTACCGATGAGCTCTGGAAACACCATATATTTT. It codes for CASSPLPMSSGNTIYF.

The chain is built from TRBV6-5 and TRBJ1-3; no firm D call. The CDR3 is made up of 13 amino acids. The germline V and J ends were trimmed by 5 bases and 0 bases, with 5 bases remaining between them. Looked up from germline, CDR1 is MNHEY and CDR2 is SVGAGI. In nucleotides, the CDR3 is TGTGCCAGCAGTCGGGTCTCTGGAAACACCATATATTTT. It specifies CASSRVSGNTIYF.

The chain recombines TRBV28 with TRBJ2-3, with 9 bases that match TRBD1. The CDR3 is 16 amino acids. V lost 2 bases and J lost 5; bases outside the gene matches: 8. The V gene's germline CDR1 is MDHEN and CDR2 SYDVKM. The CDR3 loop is CASSLEGQGRVDTQYF. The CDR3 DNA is TGTGCCAGCAGTTTAGAGGGACAGGGCAGGGTAGATACGCAGTATTTT. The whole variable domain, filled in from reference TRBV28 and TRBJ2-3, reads DVKVTQSSRYLVKRTGEKVFLECVQDMDHENMFWYRQDPGLGLRLIYFSYDVKMKEKGDIPEGYSVSREKKERFSLILESASTNQTSMYLCASSLEGQGRVDTQYFGPGTRLTVL.

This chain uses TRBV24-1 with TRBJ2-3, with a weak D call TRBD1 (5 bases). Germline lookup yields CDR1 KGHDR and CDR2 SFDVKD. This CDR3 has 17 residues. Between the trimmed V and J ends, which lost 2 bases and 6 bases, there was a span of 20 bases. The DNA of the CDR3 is TGTGCCACCAGTGATTCTCACTCGTCCGGCTCAGGGGATACGCAGTATTTT. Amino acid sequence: CATSDSHSSGSGDTQYF.

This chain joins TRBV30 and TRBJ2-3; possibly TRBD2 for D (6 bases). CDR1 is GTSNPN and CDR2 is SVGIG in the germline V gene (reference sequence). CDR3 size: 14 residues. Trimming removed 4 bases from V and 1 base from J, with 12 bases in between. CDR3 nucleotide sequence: TGTGCCTGGACCGCGGGGTCTCGCACAGATACGCAGTATTTT. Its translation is CAWTAGSRTDTQYF.

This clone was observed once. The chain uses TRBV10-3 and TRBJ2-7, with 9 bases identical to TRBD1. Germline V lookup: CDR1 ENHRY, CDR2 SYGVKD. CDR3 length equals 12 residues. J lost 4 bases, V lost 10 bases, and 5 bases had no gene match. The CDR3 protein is CATSGTGYEQYV. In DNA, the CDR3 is TGTGCCACGTCCGGGACAGGGTACGAGCAGTACGTC.

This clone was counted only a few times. The CDR3, as DNA: TGCGCCAGCAGCCAAGCTTCGAGGGACACTGAAGCTTTCTTT. It encodes CASSQASRDTEAFF. The rearrangement joins TRBV4-1 to TRBJ1-1; D unclear. Germline CDR1 reads MGHRA; CDR2 reads YSYEKL. The CDR3 runs 14 residues. Trimming stripped 1 base from V and 3 bases from J, with 9 bases between.

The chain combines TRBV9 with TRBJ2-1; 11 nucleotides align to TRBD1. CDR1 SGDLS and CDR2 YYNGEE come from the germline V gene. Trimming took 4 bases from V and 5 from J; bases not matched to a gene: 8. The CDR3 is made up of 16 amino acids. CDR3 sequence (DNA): TGTGCCAGCAGCACCAACAAGGACAGGGGGCACAATGAGCAGTTCTTC. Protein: CASSTNKDRGHNEQFF. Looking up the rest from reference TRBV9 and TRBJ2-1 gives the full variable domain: DSGVTQTPKHLITATGQRVTLRCSPRSGDLSVYWYQQSLDQGLQFLIQYYNGEERAKGNILERFSAQQFPDLHSELNLSSLELGDSALYFCASSTNKDRGHNEQFFGPGTRLTVL.

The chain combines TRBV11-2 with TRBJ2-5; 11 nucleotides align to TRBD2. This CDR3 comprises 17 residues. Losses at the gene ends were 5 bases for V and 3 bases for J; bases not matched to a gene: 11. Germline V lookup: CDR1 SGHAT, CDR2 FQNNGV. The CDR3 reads CASSPGPLTSGEETQYF. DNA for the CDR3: TGTGCCAGCAGCCCGGGGCCTTTGACTAGCGGGGAAGAGACCCAGTACTTC.

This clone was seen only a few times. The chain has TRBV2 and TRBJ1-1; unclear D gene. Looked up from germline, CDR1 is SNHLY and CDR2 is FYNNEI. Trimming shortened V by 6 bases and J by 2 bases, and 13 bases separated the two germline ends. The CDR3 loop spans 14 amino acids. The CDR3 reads CASSRRVLNTEAFF. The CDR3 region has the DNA TGTGCCAGCAGCCGCCGGGTCTTAAACACTGAAGCTTTCTTT.

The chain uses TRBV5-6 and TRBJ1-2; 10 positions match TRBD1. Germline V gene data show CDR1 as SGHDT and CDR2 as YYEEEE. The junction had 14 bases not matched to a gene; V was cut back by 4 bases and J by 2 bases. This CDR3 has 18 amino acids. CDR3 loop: CASSAHREDRGGNYGYTF. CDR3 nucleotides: TGTGCCAGCAGCGCCCATCGGGAGGACAGGGGGGGGAACTATGGCTACACCTTC.

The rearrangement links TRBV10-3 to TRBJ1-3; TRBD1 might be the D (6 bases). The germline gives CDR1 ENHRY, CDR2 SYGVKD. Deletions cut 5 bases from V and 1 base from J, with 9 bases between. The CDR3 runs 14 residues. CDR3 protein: CAISKTGSGNTIYF. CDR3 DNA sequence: TGTGCCATCAGTAAGACAGGATCTGGAAACACCATATATTTT.

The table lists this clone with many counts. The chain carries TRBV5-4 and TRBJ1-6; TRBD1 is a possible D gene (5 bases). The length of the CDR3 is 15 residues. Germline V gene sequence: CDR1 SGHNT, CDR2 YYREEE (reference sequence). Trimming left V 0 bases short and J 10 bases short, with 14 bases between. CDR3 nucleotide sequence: TGTGCCAGCAGCTTGGTTGCAGGCCCAGGGTCACCCCTCCACTTT. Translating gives CASSLVAGPGSPLHF.

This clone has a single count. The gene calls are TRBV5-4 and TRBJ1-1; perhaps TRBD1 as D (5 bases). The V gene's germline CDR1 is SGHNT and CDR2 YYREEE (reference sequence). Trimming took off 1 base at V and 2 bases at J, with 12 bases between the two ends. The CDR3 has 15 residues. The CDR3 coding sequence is TGTGCCAGCAGCTTGAGGTGGGGGGTCAACACTGAAGCTTTCTTT. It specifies CASSLRWGVNTEAFF.

The CDR3 reads CASSLAWSGAYEQYF. The CDR3 DNA reads as TGCGCCAGCAGCTTGGCCTGGAGCGGCGCCTACGAGCAGTACTTC. The gene calls are TRBV5-1 and TRBJ2-7; maybe TRBD2 (5 bases). V gave up 0 bases and J gave up 2 bases, with 12 bases separating them. This CDR3 is built from 15 residues. Germline loops: CDR1 SGHRS, CDR2 YFSETQ. Full variable domain (rest looked up from reference TRBV5-1 and TRBJ2-7): KAGVTQTPRYLIKTRGQQVTLSCSPISGHRSVSWYQQTPGQGLQFLFEYFSETQRNKGNFPGRFSGRQFSNSRSEMNVSTLELGDSALYLCASSLAWSGAYEQYFGPGTRLTVT.

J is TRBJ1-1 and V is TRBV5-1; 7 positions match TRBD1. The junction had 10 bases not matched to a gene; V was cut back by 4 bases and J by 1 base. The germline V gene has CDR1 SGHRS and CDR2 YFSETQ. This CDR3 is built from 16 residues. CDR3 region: CASSKEFDRANTEAFF. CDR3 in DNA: TGCGCCAGCAGCAAAGAATTCGACAGGGCGAACACTGAAGCTTTCTTT.